Listed below are T cell receptor beta chains from one sample, sequenced in a study of blood T cell repertoires in COVID-19. Sequencing was performed with immunoSEQ multiplex PCR; in TCRdb, only in-frame clones are kept and a portion is missing. The data hold about 190,000 clones, with more than 75% observed a single time. Input material: peripheral blood. The source of these receptors is a middle-aged man with active or convalescent COVID-19. Each CDR3 is given with its conserved first and last residue. The D gene is left open where the match is weak. Only some rows state a clone size, as once, few, many or a class for expanded clones.

clone size	D gene	V gene	J gene	CDR3 DNA	CDR3 protein
.	.	TRBV10-3	TRBJ2-1	TGTGCCATAAGTACTAGCTCCTACAATGAGCAGTTCTTC	CAISTSSYNEQFF
.	.	TRBV28	TRBJ1-2	TGTGCCAGCAGTCCCCCCAGGGAGGTCTATGGCTACACCTTC	CASSPPREVYGYTF
.	.	TRBV7-8	TRBJ1-2	TGTGCCAGCACCCTCGTCGGGGGGGCGTCCGGCTACACCTTC	CASTLVGGASGYTF
once	.	TRBV10-3	TRBJ1-2	TGTGCCATCAGTGAGTCTAGTCTGTCCTACACCTTC	CAISESSLSYTF
few	.	TRBV28	TRBJ2-7	TGTGCCAGCGTCAGGAGGGGGCACTACGAGCAGTACTTC	CASVRRGHYEQYF
.	TRBD1	TRBV18	TRBJ2-1	TGTGCCAGCTCACCGGGACAGGGCGAACCATACGGCAATGAGCAGTTCTTC	CASSPGQGEPYGNEQFF
.	TRBD2	TRBV2	TRBJ2-5	TGTGCCAGCAGTGGGGCTAGCGGGGGCCAAGAGACCCAGTACTTC	CASSGASGGQETQYF
.	TRBD2	TRBV7-3	TRBJ2-5	TGTGCCAGCAGCGTAGGGACTAGCGGGGGGGCTGTGACCCAGTACTTC	CASSVGTSGGAVTQYF
.	.	TRBV28	TRBJ1-3	TGTGCCAGCAGTCCCGGACTTCCTCCTGGAAACACCATATATTTT	CASSPGLPPGNTIYF
.	.	TRBV5-4	TRBJ1-1	TGTGCCAGCAGCAGAACAGGGCTAAGGTCTGAAGCTTTCTTT	CASSRTGLRSEAFF
.	.	TRBV4-2	TRBJ1-1	TGTGCCAGCAGCCAAGAAACAGAGTTGAACACTGAAGCTTTCTTT	CASSQETELNTEAFF
once	TRBD1	TRBV5-4	TRBJ1-2	TGTGCCAGCAGCTTAGGACAGGGTGGCGGCTACACCTTC	CASSLGQGGGYTF
.	TRBD1	TRBV5-8	TRBJ2-1	TGTGCCAGCACCAACTTACCGGGACAGGGGACTTCCTATGAGCAGTTCTTC	CASTNLPGQGTSYEQFF
.	.	TRBV7-3	TRBJ1-5	TGTGCCAGCAGCCACCAGGATGTGCCTCGGCCCCAGCATTTT	CASSHQDVPRPQHF
.	.	TRBV3-1/TRBV3-2	TRBJ1-4	TGTGCCAGCAGTCTAAGGGGCGCGAGGGAAAAACTGTTTTTT	CASSLRGAREKLFF
.	TRBD1	TRBV6-5	TRBJ2-2	TGTGCCAGCAGTTACTCCTTCCCGGGACAGGGGAGGGAGCTGTTTTTT	CASSYSFPGQGRELFF
.	.	TRBV24-1	TRBJ2-3	TGTGCCACCAGTGACTTGACAGACAACACAGATACGCAGTATTTT	CATSDLTDNTDTQYF
.	.	TRBV5-6	TRBJ1-3	TGTGCCAGCACCCGACTCGGTGGCTCTGGAAACACCATATATTTT	CASTRLGGSGNTIYF
.	TRBD2	TRBV20-1	TRBJ2-3	TGCAGTGCTAGTGGCCTAGCGGGGGGGTTGACAGATACGCAGTATTTT	CSASGLAGGLTDTQYF
.	.	TRBV28	TRBJ1-5	TGTGCCAGCAGTTTATCTTGGCAGGGCCCCTTGGCCCAGCATTTT	CASSLSWQGPLAQHF
few	TRBD1	TRBV28	TRBJ1-6	TGTGCCAGCAATTCCGGGACAGGACTTATTTCACCCCTCCACTTT	CASNSGTGLISPLHF
.	TRBD1	TRBV7-2	TRBJ1-1	TGTGCCAGCAGTTTGAGAGAGGTGTCAGGGGGCACTGAAGCTTTCTTT	CASSLREVSGGTEAFF
.	TRBD1	TRBV7-2	TRBJ2-7	TGTGCCAGCAGCCCTGGGACAGGGGGCTTCGAGCAGTACTTC	CASSPGTGGFEQYF
.	.	TRBV5-6	TRBJ2-2	TGTGCCAGCAGCTTGGCAGGGGCGAACACCGGGGAGCTGTTTTTT	CASSLAGANTGELFF
once	.	TRBV20-1	TRBJ2-1	TGCAGTGCTAGTTCAGCGGTCAACTACAATGAGCAGTTCTTC	CSASSAVNYNEQFF
.	.	TRBV4-3	TRBJ1-2	TGCGCCAGCAGCCAAGGTGCAGAGGCTAACTATGGCTACACCTTC	CASSQGAEANYGYTF
.	TRBD1	TRBV5-5	TRBJ1-4	TGTGCCAGCAGCACCGGACAGGGCGATGAAAAACTGTTTTTT	CASSTGQGDEKLFF
.	.	TRBV7-9	TRBJ1-1	TGTGCCAGCAGCTTATCACAGAACACTGAAGCTTTCTTT	CASSLSQNTEAFF
.	TRBD1	TRBV18	TRBJ1-1	TGTGCCAGCTCAATGACAGGGGGTACGAACACTGAAGCTTTCTTT	CASSMTGGTNTEAFF
once	.	TRBV7-8	TRBJ1-2	TGTGCCAGCACCCTTGGGGGCGGGGGGGATCTGGGCTACACCTTC	CASTLGGGGDLGYTF
.	.	TRBV25-1	TRBJ2-4	TGTGCCAGCACGGACAGTTTAGCCAAAAACATTCAGTACTTC	CASTDSLAKNIQYF
once	.	TRBV13	TRBJ2-7	TGTGCCAGCAGCTCCCAGGGATTTATGGGAGAGCAGTACTTC	CASSSQGFMGEQYF
.	.	TRBV19	TRBJ2-1	TGTGCCACCATGACAGTCAATGAGCAGTTCTTC	CATMTVNEQFF
once	TRBD1	TRBV5-6	TRBJ2-2	TGTGCCAGCAGCTTATTTTCCCAGGGGGCCGGGGAGCTGTTTTTT	CASSLFSQGAGELFF
.	TRBD2	TRBV30	TRBJ2-3	TGTGCCTGTAGCGGGGTTAGCACAGATACGCAGTATTTT	CACSGVSTDTQYF
once	TRBD1	TRBV6-5	TRBJ1-1	TGTGCCAGCAGTCCCTTGGGGACAGCCAACACTGAAGCTTTCTTT	CASSPLGTANTEAFF
.	TRBD1	TRBV29-1	TRBJ1-2	TGCAGCGTTGACAGGGGGGGCTACACCTTC	CSVDRGGYTF
.	.	TRBV28	TRBJ1-1	TGTGCCAGCAAACAGGGAGTGAATGAGAGAGCTTTCTTT	CASKQGVNERAFF
.	.	TRBV3-1/TRBV3-2	TRBJ2-5	TGTGCCAGCAGCCCAACGGGGGGCGAGACCCAGTACTTC	CASSPTGGETQYF